This entry lists 30 T cell receptor beta chains sequenced from one sample in a study of blood T cell repertoires in COVID-19. This table comes from immunoSEQ multiplex PCR, and its TCRdb copy is limited to in-frame clones, with some not included. The repertoire holds approximately 65,000 clones, with around three quarters as singletons. Sequenced input: peripheral blood. Receptors were obtained from a human donor in a cohort sampled during active COVID-19.

The rearrangement links TRBV28 to TRBJ1-6, with a weak D call TRBD1 (6 bases). Trimming removed 6 bases at V and 9 bases at J, with 15 bases between. CDR3 length equals 14 residues. Germline V gene sequence: CDR1 MDHEN, CDR2 SYDVKM. CDR3 bases: TGTGCCAGCAGAACACAGGGAGTGTCTTCACCCCTCCACTTT. Residues: CASRTQGVSSPLHF.

This clone was detected only a few times. Compared with germline, one end of the junction differs, possibly owing to a read error. J is TRBJ2-7 and V is TRBV28; D unresolved. The germline CDR1 and CDR2 sequences are MDHEN and SYDVKM. The CDR3 contains 11 residues. CDR3 sequence: CASSLWGQSDF. The CDR3 region has the DNA TGTGCCAGCAGTTTATGGGGCCAGTCGGACTTC.

J is TRBJ2-1 and V is TRBV4-1, with 10 bases identical to TRBD1. The J segment lost 5 bases and the V segment lost 1 base, leaving 2 bases of the junction unmatched. Germline V gene sequence: CDR1 MGHRA, CDR2 YSYEKL. This CDR3 is built from 15 residues. This CDR3 reads CASSQGTGGDNEQFF. CDR3 nucleotides: TGCGCCAGCAGCCAAGGGACAGGGGGGGACAATGAGCAGTTCTTC.

The chain carries TRBV15 and TRBJ2-5; D is uncertain. Trimming removed 0 bases at V and 5 bases at J, with 13 bases between. The length of the CDR3 is 15 residues. Germline values: CDR1 LNHNV, CDR2 YYDKDF (reference sequence). CDR3 bases: TGTGCCACCAGCAGAGACAGGCTAAGGTTGGAGACCCAGTACTTC. Translated: CATSRDRLRLETQYF.

The CDR3 coding sequence is TGCAGTGCTAGTTGGGGGGAGGTGGAAGATACGCAGTATTTT. Encoded protein: CSASWGEVEDTQYF. This chain joins TRBV20-1 and TRBJ2-3; a possible D gene is TRBD2 (6 bases). V lost 3 bases and J 5 bases, leaving 15 bases between the germline ends. Looked up from germline, CDR1 is DFQATT and CDR2 is SNEGSKA (reference sequence). The CDR3 has 14 residues.

This clone was seen a handful of times. The chain couples TRBV25-1 to TRBJ2-1, with D unclear. CDR1 is MGHDK, CDR2 SYGVNS, per germline. Trimming took off 6 bases at V and 6 bases at J, with 12 bases between the two ends. There are 13 residues in the CDR3. The CDR3 sequence is CASRTSGPNEQFF. The CDR3 coding sequence is TGTGCCAGCAGAACATCAGGCCCCAATGAGCAGTTCTTC.

This clone turned up a few times. V is TRBV11-3 and J is TRBJ2-1, with 7 bases matching TRBD2. The CDR3 runs to 13 residues. The ends lost 6 bases at V and 12 bases at J; junction bases unmatched: 11. Germline V gene data show CDR1 as SGHNT and CDR2 as YENEEA. CDR3 residues: CASSSQGGRAQFF. As DNA, the CDR3 is TGTGCCAGCAGTTCCCAGGGCGGGAGAGCGCAGTTCTTC.

This chain links TRBV5-1 with TRBJ1-4, with TRBD1 as a possible D gene (6 bases). CDR1 and CDR2 (germline): SGHRS, YFSETQ. The CDR3 extends over 15 amino acids. V lost 0 bases, J lost 14 bases, and 20 bases lay in between. The CDR3 DNA reads as TGCGCCAGCAGCTTGGTACCGGGACAAGGGGCTTACCTGTTTTTT. Protein sequence: CASSLVPGQGAYLFF.

J is TRBJ2-1 and V is TRBV11-3; 8 bases map to TRBD2. V trimming: 6 bases; J trimming: 0 bases; junction bases outside the gene matches: 13. The CDR3 sequence is 18 residues long. Germline values: CDR1 SGHNT, CDR2 YENEEA. For the CDR3, the DNA is TGTGCCAGCAGTCCAATCGGGAGCGGGGGAACCTCCTACAATGAGCAGTTCTTC. Protein: CASSPIGSGGTSYNEQFF.

The chain joins TRBV7-2 to TRBJ2-2; TRBD2 is a possible D gene (5 bases). The CDR3 spans 16 residues. Germline CDR1 is SGHTA and CDR2 is FQGNSA. With 1 base removed from V and 7 bases from J, the gap between germline ends came to 16 bases. The CDR3 sequence: CASSLVGLQAGGELFF. The CDR3 region has the DNA TGTGCCAGCAGCTTAGTAGGGCTCCAGGCGGGCGGGGAGCTGTTTTTT.

This chain connects TRBV28 to TRBJ2-7, with a weak D call TRBD1 (6 bases). The CDR3 runs to 15 residues. V was clipped by 3 bases and J by 6 bases, with 18 bases between them. Germline CDR1 reads MDHEN; CDR2 reads SYDVKM. The CDR3 sequence: CASSFSPQRGGEQYF. The CDR3 DNA follows: TGTGCCAGCAGTTTTAGTCCGCAGCGAGGGGGCGAGCAGTACTTC.

This CDR3 reads CSASVRKDTDTQYF. DNA of the CDR3: TGCAGTGCTAGTGTCAGGAAAGACACAGATACGCAGTATTTT. The chain couples TRBV20-1 to TRBJ2-3, with no clear D. The CDR3 is 14 residues long. Per germline, CDR1 DFQATT and CDR2 SNEGSKA (reference sequence). Deletions cut 3 bases from V and 2 bases from J, with 12 bases between.

The chain couples TRBV20-1 to TRBJ1-6, with 7 bases aligning to TRBD1. V dropped 3 bases and J dropped 11; count of bases not matched to a gene: 4. CDR1 DFQATT and CDR2 SNEGSKA come from the germline V gene (reference sequence). There are 12 residues in the CDR3. The CDR3 sequence: CSASSRGAPLHF. In nucleotides, the CDR3 is TGCAGTGCTAGTAGCAGGGGGGCACCCCTCCACTTT.

J is TRBJ1-3 and V is TRBV5-6; D call uncertain. Germline-derived CDR1 and CDR2 are SGHDT and YYEEEE. The CDR3 totals 14 residues. Trimming cost V 1 base and J 4 bases, with 9 bases left between them. CDR3 nucleotide sequence: TGTGCCAGCAGCTTGATGGGCTACGGAAACACCATATATTTT. This gives the protein CASSLMGYGNTIYF.

This rearrangement joins TRBV15 to TRBJ1-5, with no clear D. This CDR3 has 13 residues. V lost 5 bases and J 7 bases, leaving 12 bases between the germline ends. Per the germline V gene, CDR1 is LNHNV and CDR2 is YYDKDF (reference sequence). CDR3 bases: TGTGCCACCAGCCCCCGGTCGTCCCAGCCCCAGCATTTT. This gives the protein CATSPRSSQPQHF. The variable domain in full, completed from reference TRBV15 and TRBJ1-5, reads DAMVIQNPRYQVTQFGKPVTLSCSQTLNHNVMYWYQQKSSQAPKLLFHYYDKDFNNEADTPDNFQSRRPNTSFCFLDIRSPGLGDTAMYLCATSPRSSQPQHFGDGTRLSIL.

The chain uses TRBV9 and TRBJ1-5, with TRBD1 matching 9 bases. After removal of 3 bases from V and 7 bases from J, the junction contained 5 bases not matched to a gene. This CDR3 spans 14 amino acids. The germline CDR1 and CDR2 sequences are SGDLS and YYNGEE. CDR3 DNA: TGTGCCAGCAGCGCACAGGGGGCTGGGCAGCCCCAGCATTTT. It yields the protein CASSAQGAGQPQHF.

The gene calls are TRBV5-6 and TRBJ1-4; D perhaps matches TRBD1 (5 bases). The CDR3 runs to 16 residues. V was pared by 0 bases and J by 2 bases, with 11 bases between. CDR1 and CDR2 from the germline V gene are SGHDT and YYEEEE. Here the CDR3 DNA reads TGTGCCAGCAGCTTGGAACAGGTCGGGACTAATGAAAAACTGTTTTTT. Amino acid sequence: CASSLEQVGTNEKLFF.

The chain joins TRBV7-2 to TRBJ1-2; D is uncertain. This CDR3 region has 12 residues. The germline V gene encodes CDR1 SGHTA and CDR2 FQGNSA. The V and J ends lost 5 bases and 6 bases respectively, with 10 bases between them. In DNA form, the CDR3 reads TGTGCCAGCAGCCCCCGCGAGAATGGCTACACCTTC. It encodes CASSPRENGYTF.

The chain has TRBV9 and TRBJ2-3; 10 bases map to TRBD2. This CDR3 comprises 16 residues. Germline values: CDR1 SGDLS, CDR2 YYNGEE. Losses at the gene ends were 1 base for V and 2 bases for J; bases not matched to a gene: 4. CDR3 bases: TGTGCCAGCAGCGTACTTAGCGGGGGGACCACAGATACGCAGTATTTT. It yields the protein CASSVLSGGTTDTQYF.

The J gene is TRBJ2-1, the V gene TRBV7-8; TRBD2 aligns across 8 bases. The CDR3 sequence is 15 residues long. Germline V gene lookup returns CDR1 SGHVS and CDR2 FQNEAQ. The V gene end was trimmed by 6 bases and the J gene end by 4 bases; junction bases not matched to a gene: 8. The CDR3 protein is CASSTTGGTYNEQFF. CDR3 DNA: TGTGCCAGCAGTACGACGGGGGGGACTTACAATGAGCAGTTCTTC.

A word on this clone: Sequence at one end of the junction differs from germline and may be a read error. The chain uses TRBV7-7 and TRBJ2-5, with 12 bases lining up with TRBD2. CDR1 SSHAT and CDR2 FNYEAQ come from the germline V gene (reference sequence). This CDR3 contains 16 residues. The CDR3 sequence is CASSKGLAGGQETQYF. For the CDR3, the DNA is TGTGCTAGCAGCAAAGGGCTAGCGGGGGGGCAAGAGACCCAGTACTTC.

This chain uses TRBV19 with TRBJ2-7; D not certain. Trimming took 6 bases from V and 0 from J, leaving 21 bases between them. Germline V gives CDR1 LNHDA, CDR2 SQIVND (reference sequence). This CDR3 is built from 17 residues. The CDR3 region is CASRLKHSPPSSYEQYF. CDR3 in DNA: TGTGCCAGTAGACTCAAGCACTCGCCTCCGAGCTCCTACGAGCAGTACTTC.

The rearrangement uses TRBV10-3 and TRBJ2-7, with D perhaps matching TRBD1 (6 bases). The CDR3 runs to 14 residues. Between the trimmed V and J ends, which lost 4 bases and 0 bases, there was a span of 10 bases. Germline V lookup: CDR1 ENHRY, CDR2 SYGVKD. CDR3 residues: CAISGTESSYEQYF. The CDR3 DNA reads TGTGCCATCAGTGGGACAGAGAGCTCCTACGAGCAGTACTTC.

The chain recombines TRBV2 with TRBJ1-2, with 10 nucleotides matching TRBD1. Germline-derived CDR1 and CDR2 are SNHLY and FYNNEI. Germline trimming cut 0 bases from V and 4 bases from J; bases unmatched to any gene: 5. The CDR3 loop spans 16 amino acids. The CDR3 protein is CASSEARTGGIYGYTF. In DNA, the CDR3 is TGTGCCAGCAGTGAAGCCAGGACAGGGGGTATCTATGGCTACACCTTC.

CDR3 DNA: TGTGCCAGCAGCCAAGGACAAAGACAGGGGGCGAACACTGAAGCTTTCTTT. Translating gives CASSQGQRQGANTEAFF. V is TRBV4-2 and J is TRBJ1-1, with 10 nucleotides matching TRBD1. The CDR3 has 17 residues. CDR1 is LGHNA and CDR2 is YNFKEQ in the germline V gene. V was clipped by 1 base and J by 1 base; unmatched bases: 6.

CDR3 in amino acids: CASSLGASSTDTQYF. DNA of the CDR3: TGTGCCAGCAGCTTAGGGGCCAGTAGCACAGATACGCAGTATTTT. The V gene is TRBV7-9, the J gene TRBJ2-3, with D uncertain. V lost 1 base to trimming and J lost 0 bases, with 8 bases between them. The CDR3 is 15 residues long. CDR1 is SEHNR, CDR2 FQNEAQ, per germline (reference sequence).

This chain joins TRBV18 and TRBJ1-6, with D possibly TRBD1 on 5 matching bases. V lost 5 bases and J 7 bases, leaving 9 bases between the germline ends. Per germline, CDR1 KGHSH and CDR2 LQKENI. This CDR3 has 13 amino acids. The CDR3: CASSSGHNSPLHF. The CDR3 DNA reads as TGTGCCAGCTCATCAGGACACAATTCACCCCTCCACTTT.

This sequence joins TRBV7-2 and TRBJ2-5; D remains ambiguous. V was shortened by 3 bases and J by 5 bases, with 10 bases between the two germline ends. CDR3 length: 13 residues. Per germline, CDR1 SGHTA and CDR2 FQGNSA. CDR3 DNA sequence: TGTGCCAGCAGCTTTCATGACGGGGAGACCCAGTACTTC. Amino acids: CASSFHDGETQYF.

J is TRBJ2-7 and V is TRBV28, with a weak D call TRBD1 (6 bases). The V gene lost 5 bases and the J gene lost 5 bases, with 10 bases spanning the gap. Germline CDR1 is MDHEN and CDR2 is SYDVKM. The CDR3 has 12 residues. CDR3 sequence (DNA): TGTGCCAGCAGTACAGGGTTTAACGAGCAGTACTTC. It specifies CASSTGFNEQYF.

The rearrangement links TRBV9 to TRBJ2-7; D might be TRBD1 (6 bases). This CDR3 has 14 amino acids. Germline CDR1 and CDR2: SGDLS and YYNGEE. V lost 3 bases, J lost 0 bases, and 10 bases lay in between. This CDR3 reads CASSADSFSYEQYF. CDR3 nucleotide sequence: TGTGCCAGCAGCGCGGACAGTTTCTCCTACGAGCAGTACTTC. The full variable domain, completed using reference TRBV9 and TRBJ2-7, is DSGVTQTPKHLITATGQRVTLRCSPRSGDLSVYWYQQSLDQGLQFLIQYYNGEERAKGNILERFSAQQFPDLHSELNLSSLELGDSALYFCASSADSFSYEQYFGPGTRLTVT.